Below, 8 T cell receptor beta chains from the same sample are listed, as sequenced in a study of OX40 agonist ivuxolimab in advanced cancers. Library creation used the immunoSEQ multiplex PCR assay. The immuneACCESS repertoire file appears here via TCRdb, limited to in-frame rearrangements. These files lack a portion of the clones; in checked studies, under half of the deficit traces to unresolved V genes, and the cause of the others is not known. The sample profile shows about 76,000 clones; over 75% of them were found once. The ten largest account for roughly 3% of the sample. Source: CD4+ or CD8+ T cells sorted from blood, taken in a trial of the OX40 agonist ivuxolimab. The source is an adult with an advanced solid tumor such as melanoma, head and neck, liver or kidney cancer.

V is TRBV9 and J is TRBJ2-5; tentative D call: TRBD2 (6 bases). The V gene lost 5 bases and the J gene lost 5 bases, with 7 bases spanning the gap. The CDR3 contains 11 residues. Germline values: CDR1 SGDLS, CDR2 YYNGEE. CDR3: CASSGGETQYF. CDR3 DNA sequence: TGTGCCAGCAGTGGAGGGGAGACCCAGTACTTC.

This clone has a single count. The rearrangement joins TRBV20-1 to TRBJ2-5, with D possibly TRBD2 on 6 matching bases. V was clipped by 7 bases and J by 5 bases, with 8 bases between them. This CDR3 comprises 10 residues. Germline V gene data show CDR1 as DFQATT and CDR2 as SNEGSKA (reference sequence). As DNA, the CDR3 is TGCAGTGGTGGGGGGGAGACCCAGTACTTC. Its protein product is CSGGGETQYF.

This clone has just a few counts. V and J are TRBV6-1 and TRBJ2-4; D is unresolved. The CDR3 covers 15 residues. CDR1 is MNHNS and CDR2 is SASEGT in the germline V gene. V lost 1 base, J lost 0 bases, and 7 bases lay in between. In DNA form, the CDR3 reads TGTGCCAGCAGTGAAGGTGGAGTAGCCAAAAACATTCAGTACTTC. This codes for CASSEGGVAKNIQYF.

The rearrangement joins TRBV11-2 to TRBJ1-2, with 8 bases aligning to TRBD1. V lost 5 bases and J lost 4; bases outside the gene matches: 9. Germline lookup yields CDR1 SGHAT and CDR2 FQNNGV. The CDR3 covers 15 residues. The CDR3 DNA sequence: TGTGCCAGCAGCCTACCCACTGACAGGGGCTATGGCTACACCTTC. It translates to CASSLPTDRGYGYTF.

About this clone: The identical CDR3 is also encoded by other nucleotide sequences in the sample. The rearrangement links TRBV19 to TRBJ1-5; no clear D. Trimming took 6 bases from V and 2 from J, leaving 5 bases between them. Germline V gene sequence: CDR1 LNHDA, CDR2 SQIVND (reference sequence). This CDR3 region has 12 residues. CDR3 sequence (DNA): TGTGCCAGTAGGTCCGGCAATCAGCCCCAGCATTTT. Residues: CASRSGNQPQHF. Looking up the rest from reference TRBV19 and TRBJ1-5 gives the full variable domain: DGGITQSPKYLFRKEGQNVTLSCEQNLNHDAMYWYRQDPGQGLRLIYYSQIVNDFQKGDIAEGYSVSREKKESFPLTVTSAQKNPTAFYLCASRSGNQPQHFGDGTRLSIL.

With respect to this clone: One end of the junction fails to match germline, which may point to a read error. The rearrangement joins TRBV7-3 to TRBJ1-5, with D hard to call. The germline CDR1 and CDR2 sequences are SGHTA and FQGTGA. CDR3 length: 13 residues. The CDR3 bases are TGTGCCAACAGCTTTAGACCGGGTCAGCCCCAGCATTTT. Protein: CANSFRPGQPQHF.

Note on this clone: Germline is not matched at one junction end, which may reflect a read error. The CDR3 loop reads CASSLGQASPNF. CDR3 coding DNA: TGTGCCAGCAGCCTTGGACAGGCCAGCCCCAACTTT. The chain carries TRBV7-3 and TRBJ1-1; 7 bases align to TRBD1. Germline V gene data show CDR1 as SGHTA and CDR2 as FQGTGA. The CDR3 is 12 amino acids. Using reference TRBV7-3 and TRBJ1-1 for the parts outside the CDR3, the full variable domain is GAGVSQTPSNKVTEKGKYVELRCDPISGHTALYWYRQSLGQGPEFLIYFQGTGAADDSGLPNDRFFAVRPEGSVSTLKIQRTERGDSAVYLCASSLGQASPNFGQGTRLTVV.

The rearrangement links TRBV6-6 to TRBJ2-1, with TRBD2 identical over 8 bases. Germline CDR1 reads MNHNY; CDR2 reads SVGAGI (reference sequence). Trimming took 3 bases from V and 6 from J; bases not matched to a gene: 10. CDR3 size: 16 residues. The CDR3 is CASSYRSAGDSNEQFF. CDR3 bases: TGTGCCAGCAGTTATAGATCAGCGGGAGATAGCAATGAGCAGTTCTTC.